The rows below give T cell receptor beta chains drawn from one sample of a study of T cells in Graves' hyperthyroidism and ophthalmopathy. From the multiplex PCR reads, TCRdb called clonotypes with MiXCR, one entry per CDR3 protein. Counted here are about 500,000 distinct CDR3 sequences, 15% to 20% occurring once; the ten biggest clones make up around 18%. The sample comprised blood. Receptors originate from a woman aged 18-29 years with Graves' hyperthyroidism. The CDR3 runs from the conserved cysteine through the conserved F or W. D genes are given only for firm matches. Expanded clones get a size class; other rows say once, few or many, or leave the size out.

-	many	TRBV28	TRBJ2-7	16	TGTGCCAGCAGTTTTTCTACCCGAGGGGCCAACTACGAGCAGTACTTC	CASSFSTRGANYEQYF
TRBD1	-	TRBV19	TRBJ2-3	16	TGTGCCAGTAGTATAGATCAGGGACAGGGGTTAGATACGCAGTATTTT	CASSIDQGQGLDTQYF
TRBD2	many	TRBV20-1	TRBJ2-5	16	TGCAGTGCTAGGGGGCGGGGGGGCCTGATGAGAGAGACCCAGTACTTC	CSARGRGGLMRETQYF
-	few	TRBV4-2	TRBJ2-2	20	TGTGCCAGCAGCCAAGCTCGGGGGGCCCCTCGATTCGTCGTCGCCGGGGAGCTGTTTTTT	CASSQARGAPRFVVAGELFF
TRBD1	few	TRBV7-7	TRBJ2-5	13	TGTGCTAGCAGCCGGGACAGGGAGGAGACCCAGTACTTC	CASSRDREETQYF
-	-	TRBV6-1	TRBJ1-3	15	TGTGCCAGCAGGAGTACAGGGAGCTCTGGAAACACCATATATTTT	CASRSTGSSGNTIYF
-	-	TRBV19	TRBJ2-1	13	TGTGCCAGTAGTATCAGCAGTTACAATGAGCAGTTCTTC	CASSISSYNEQFF
TRBD2	few	TRBV20-1	TRBJ2-7	18	TGCAGTGCTAGCGGGACTAGCGGGAGCGATTGGTTTGGCGGCGAGCAGTACTTC	CSASGTSGSDWFGGEQYF
-	many	TRBV28	TRBJ1-3	15	TGTGCCAGCAGTGCCGGCCCAAGCTCTGGAAACACCATATATTTT	CASSAGPSSGNTIYF
-	many	TRBV18	TRBJ1-2	13	TGTGCCAGCTCACCACAACGGGACTATGGCTACACCTTC	CASSPQRDYGYTF
-	-	TRBV30	TRBJ2-4	11	TGTGCCTGGACTGGAAAAAACATTCAGTACTTC	CAWTGKNIQYF
-	-	TRBV5-1	TRBJ1-6	19	TGCGCCAGCAGCTTGGGGGTTGGCGGAACAGACTCCTATAATTCACCCCTCCACTTT	CASSLGVGGTDSYNSPLHF
TRBD2	few	TRBV2	TRBJ2-1	16	TGTGCCAGCAGTGATCCGGCGGGAGGGTCCTACAATGAGCAGTTCTTC	CASSDPAGGSYNEQFF
-	-	TRBV18	TRBJ1-1	16	TGTGCCAGCTCTCCGTTAAGGGCACCCATGAACACTGAAGCTTTCTTT	CASSPLRAPMNTEAFF
-	few	TRBV10-1	TRBJ1-1	12	TGCGCCAGCCGACGGGCGCGAACTGAAGCTTTCTTT	CASRRARTEAFF
-	-	TRBV5-1	TRBJ2-5	14	TGCGCCAGCAGCTTCCAGGGCCCGGGAGAGACCCAGTGCTTC	CASSFQGPGETQCF
TRBD1	-	TRBV10-3	TRBJ2-3	16	TGTGCCATCAGCCCGGGACAGATTTTTAGCACAGATACGCAGTATTTT	CAISPGQIFSTDTQYF
-	few	TRBV29-1	TRBJ1-2	13	TGCAGCGTTAGTCCTAAGGAGGATATGGGCTACACCTTC	CSVSPKEDMGYTF
-	-	TRBV6-5	TRBJ1-5	15	TGTGCCAGCAGTTATGGCCGAATTAGCAATCAGCCCCAGCATTTT	CASSYGRISNQPQHF
-	few	TRBV24-1	TRBJ1-2	13	TGTGCCACCAAGAAACCCAGGGTGATTGGCTACACCTTC	CATKKPRVIGYTF
TRBD2	-	TRBV7-9	TRBJ2-1	15	TGTGCCACCCCTAGCGGATGGGGCTCCTACAATGAGCAGTTCTTC	CATPSGWGSYNEQFF
TRBD1	many	TRBV30	TRBJ1-2	13	TGTGCCTGGAGGACAGGGTTGCGCTATGGCTACACCTTC	CAWRTGLRYGYTF
-	-	TRBV6-4	TRBJ2-2	13	TGTGCCAGCAGTGACACTGACAGGGGGGAGCTGTTTTTT	CASSDTDRGELFF
TRBD2	-	TRBV20-1	TRBJ2-3	14	TGCAGTGCTAGCAGATTACTAGCGGTGAATACGCAGTATTTT	CSASRLLAVNTQYF
TRBD1	-	TRBV6-2/TRBV6-3	TRBJ2-7	12	TGTGCCAGCCAACACAGGGGCTACGAGCAGTACTTC	CASQHRGYEQYF
TRBD2	few	TRBV20-1	TRBJ2-7	18	TGCAGTGCTAGAGGGGGCGGGGGGACTAGCGGGAGAGCCTACGAGCAGTACTTC	CSARGGGGTSGRAYEQYF
TRBD1	few	TRBV18	TRBJ1-1	17	TGTGCCAGCTCACCACGTCCCGGGACAGGTTTGAACACTGAAGCTTTCTTT	CASSPRPGTGLNTEAFF
-	few	TRBV7-3	TRBJ2-1	15	TGTGCCAGCAGCCCTCGGGGGGCTAAGTACAATGAGCAGTTCTTC	CASSPRGAKYNEQFF
TRBD1	-	TRBV29-1	TRBJ1-1	12	TGTAGCGTTGACAGGGGAAGGGCTGAAGCTTTCTTT	CSVDRGRAEAFF
-	-	TRBV3-1	TRBJ1-3	16	TGTGCCAGCAGCCGACCCGGGAGTAACTCTGGAAACACCATATATTTT	CASSRPGSNSGNTIYF
TRBD1	few	TRBV20-1	TRBJ1-4	17	TGCAGTGCTACCTTCTTTGGGGCAGGGGGGACTAATGAAAAACTGTTTTTT	CSATFFGAGGTNEKLFF
TRBD2	-	TRBV29-1	TRBJ2-5	13	TGCAGCGCTGGGACTAGACGGCAAGAGACCCAGTACTTC	CSAGTRRQETQYF
TRBD1	many	TRBV11-2	TRBJ1-4	18	TGTGCCAGCAGCCCGTCCCGGGACAGGGCTGCAACTAATGAAAAACTGTTTTTT	CASSPSRDRAATNEKLFF
TRBD1	-	TRBV6-1	TRBJ2-2	15	TGTGCCAGCACCTCTCAGGGGGAAGGGTCCGGGGAGCTGTTTTTT	CASTSQGEGSGELFF
-	many	TRBV7-2	TRBJ2-5	15	TGTGCCAGCAGCTTAATGCAGACCACCCAAGAGACCCAGTACTTC	CASSLMQTTQETQYF
TRBD1	many	TRBV19	TRBJ2-1	16	TGTGCCAGTAACCTCGGCGGGACAGGGGGTTTTAATGAGCAGTTCTTC	CASNLGGTGGFNEQFF
-	many	TRBV5-1	TRBJ2-5	14	TGCGCCAGCAGTGGAGACAGAGCCACTACGGACCAGTACTTC	CASSGDRATTDQYF
-	many	TRBV2	TRBJ2-2	15	TGTGCCAGCAGTAGAAACAGGGGAGGCGCCGGGGAGCTGTTTTTT	CASSRNRGGAGELFF
TRBD2	many	TRBV20-1	TRBJ2-3	14	TGCAGTGCAGGGACTAGCGGGAGAACAGATACGCAGTATTTT	CSAGTSGRTDTQYF
-	few	TRBV7-9	TRBJ1-6	16	TGTGCCAGCAGCTTAGCCTTCGGACAGTTGGATTCACCCCTCCACTTT	CASSLAFGQLDSPLHF
-	-	TRBV10-2	TRBJ1-1	12	TGCGCCAGCAGTCCCGGGACAAATGAAGCTTTCTTT	CASSPGTNEAFF
TRBD2	few	TRBV29-1	TRBJ2-7	16	TGCAGCGTTGAAGGGGGAGGGCGGGGGGTCTCCTACGAGCAGTACTTC	CSVEGGGRGVSYEQYF
-	many	TRBV30	TRBJ1-3	14	TGTGCCTGGAGTCGACTCAGCTCTGGAAACACCATATATTTT	CAWSRLSSGNTIYF
-	many	TRBV7-8	TRBJ1-2	17	TGTGCCAGCAGCTTAGTTGGCCTGGGGTTTAGAGTGGGTGGCTACACCTTC	CASSLVGLGFRVGGYTF
TRBD2	few	TRBV7-9	TRBJ2-6	18	TGTGCCAGCAGCCCGCGACTAGCGGGGGGTACTGGGGCCAACGGCCTGACTTTC	CASSPRLAGGTGANGLTF
-	many	TRBV20-1	TRBJ2-3	15	TGCAGTGCCAGAGAACGGACGGCTCTCACAGATACGCAGTATTTT	CSARERTALTDTQYF
-	few	TRBV9	TRBJ1-1	14	TGTGCCAGCAGCGTAGCTGGGGGGGTCACTGAAGCTTTCTTT	CASSVAGGVTEAFF
-	many	TRBV3-1	TRBJ1-1	14	TGTGCCAGCAGCCAGGTAGAAGGAACGTCTGAAGCTTTCTTT	CASSQVEGTSEAFF